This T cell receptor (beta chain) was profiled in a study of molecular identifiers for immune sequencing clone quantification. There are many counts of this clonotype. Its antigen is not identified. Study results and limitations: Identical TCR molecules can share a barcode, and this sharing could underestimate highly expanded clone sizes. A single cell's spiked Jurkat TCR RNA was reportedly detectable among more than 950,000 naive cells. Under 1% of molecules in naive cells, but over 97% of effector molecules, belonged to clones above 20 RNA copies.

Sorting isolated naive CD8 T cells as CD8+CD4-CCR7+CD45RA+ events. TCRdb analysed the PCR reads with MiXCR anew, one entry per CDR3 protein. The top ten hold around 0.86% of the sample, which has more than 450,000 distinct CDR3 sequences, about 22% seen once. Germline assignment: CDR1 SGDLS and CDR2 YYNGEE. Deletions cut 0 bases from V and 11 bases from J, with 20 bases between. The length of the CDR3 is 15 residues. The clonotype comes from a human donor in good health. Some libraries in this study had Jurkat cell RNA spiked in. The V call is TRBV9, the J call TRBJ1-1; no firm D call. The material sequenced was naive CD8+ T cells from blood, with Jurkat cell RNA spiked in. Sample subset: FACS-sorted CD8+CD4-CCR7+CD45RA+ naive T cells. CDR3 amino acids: CASSVGATATLGAFF. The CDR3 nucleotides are TGTGCCAGCAGCGTAGGGGCCACAGCCACCCTTGGCGCTTTCTTT.